These 8 T cell receptor beta chains were sequenced from one sample in a study of STAT5B mutations in CD4+ large granular lymphocyte leukemia. Profiling relied on immunoSEQ multiplex PCR, and the TCRdb table lists in-frame clones only, not all of them. Altogether roughly 34,000 clones are present, 81% being singletons, with the ten largest covering about 4.4%. The source material was CD4+ T cells from blood buffy coats. Receptor source: a human donor in good health.

The chain joins TRBV29-1 to TRBJ2-1; 12 bases map to TRBD2. This CDR3 is 16 amino acids long. V was clipped by 2 bases and J by 6 bases; unmatched bases: 8. The germline CDR1 and CDR2 sequences are SQVTM and ANQGSEA. Here the CDR3 DNA reads TGCAGCGTTGAAAGTGGACTAGCGGGAACAGGCAATGAGCAGTTCTTC. It translates to CSVESGLAGTGNEQFF.

This chain joins TRBV10-3 and TRBJ1-2; tentatively, D is TRBD1 (6 bases). Germline V gene data show CDR1 as ENHRY and CDR2 as SYGVKD. The CDR3 is made up of 14 amino acids. V was pared by 4 bases and J by 4 bases, with 13 bases between. This chain's CDR3 is CAISVGQGPYGYTF. The DNA of the CDR3 is TGTGCCATCAGTGTTGGCCAGGGGCCCTATGGCTACACCTTC.

This clone was detected only a few times. This sequence joins TRBV10-2 and TRBJ2-3, with D tentatively TRBD1 or TRBD2 (5 bases each). Germline CDR1 reads WSHSY; CDR2 reads SAAADI. Trimming left V 7 bases short and J 2 bases short, with 13 bases between. The CDR3 consists of 14 residues. This chain's CDR3 is CASMQVGDTDTQYF. The CDR3 DNA sequence: TGCGCCAGCATGCAGGTGGGGGACACAGATACGCAGTATTTT.

The rearrangement uses TRBV18 and TRBJ2-3; D might be TRBD1 (6 bases). The CDR3 totals 14 residues. Trimming cost V 3 bases and J 6 bases, with 13 bases left between them. Germline CDR1 KGHSH, CDR2 LQKENI. CDR3 in DNA: TGTGCCAGCTCACCTCTACAGGGTGGGGATACGCAGTATTTT. Translation: CASSPLQGGDTQYF.

The rearrangement links TRBV7-9 to TRBJ1-2; TRBD1 might be the D (6 bases). V lost 4 bases, J lost 2 bases, and 8 bases lay in between. Germline V gene lookup returns CDR1 SEHNR and CDR2 FQNEAQ (reference sequence). This CDR3 is built from 13 residues. In DNA, the CDR3 is TGTGCCAGCAGCTCTCAGGGGAACTATGGCTACACCTTC. This gives the protein CASSSQGNYGYTF.

The chain links TRBV18 to TRBJ2-7; D is undetermined. The CDR3 totals 14 residues. Trimming removed 6 bases at V and 4 bases at J, with 16 bases between. The germline V gene has CDR1 KGHSH and CDR2 LQKENI. CDR3 amino acids: CASSLNERHYEQYF. CDR3 sequence (DNA): TGTGCCAGCTCCCTGAATGAGAGGCATTACGAGCAGTACTTC.

This rearrangement joins TRBV10-3 to TRBJ1-5, with 7 bases identical to TRBD1. The CDR3 length is 14 residues. The germline V gene has CDR1 ENHRY and CDR2 SYGVKD. The V segment lost 3 bases and the J segment 2 bases; nucleotides outside the gene matches: 1. The chain's CDR3 is CAISDGQGNQPQHF. The DNA for the CDR3 is TGTGCCATCAGTGATGGACAGGGCAATCAGCCCCAGCATTTT.

The table lists this clone with a few counts. J is TRBJ1-4 and V is TRBV4-2; 8 bases are a match to TRBD1. Germline loops: CDR1 LGHNA, CDR2 YNFKEQ. Trimming took 2 bases from V and 3 from J; bases not matched to a gene: 2. The length of the CDR3 is 15 residues. CDR3 DNA: TGTGCCAGCAGCCAAATACAGGGGGCTAATGAAAAACTGTTTTTT. Translated, it gives CASSQIQGANEKLFF.